The clone carrying this TCR beta chain was detected once. Original processing methods: Nucleated cell number was recorded as an estimate derived from reference gene primer amplification. Repertoires were generated with immunoSEQ multiplex PCR, while TCRdb's copy carries only in-frame clones and drops some. V and J calls plus clone size are reproduced from that table; the DNA served to infer D and trimming. The sample has tens of thousands of clones, 88% seen once. This entry comes from a study of blood T cell repertoires in COVID-19. Study as a whole: Spain, Italy and the United States supplied samples that represented acute and convalescent COVID-19. T cells, B-cell-depleted T cells, or PBMCs supplied cDNA or gDNA.

Sequenced input: peripheral blood. The receptor comes from a man older than 75 with acute or convalescent COVID-19.

As DNA, the CDR3 is TGTGCCAGTAGTATAGGGACAGGAAATAGCAATCAGCCCCAGCATTTT. Amino acid sequence: CASSIGTGNSNQPQHF. The chain employs TRBV19 and TRBJ1-5; 7 nucleotides align to TRBD1. This CDR3 contains 16 residues. Losses at the gene ends were 1 base for V and 0 bases for J; bases not matched to a gene: 3. Germline V lookup: CDR1 LNHDA, CDR2 SQIVND (reference sequence).